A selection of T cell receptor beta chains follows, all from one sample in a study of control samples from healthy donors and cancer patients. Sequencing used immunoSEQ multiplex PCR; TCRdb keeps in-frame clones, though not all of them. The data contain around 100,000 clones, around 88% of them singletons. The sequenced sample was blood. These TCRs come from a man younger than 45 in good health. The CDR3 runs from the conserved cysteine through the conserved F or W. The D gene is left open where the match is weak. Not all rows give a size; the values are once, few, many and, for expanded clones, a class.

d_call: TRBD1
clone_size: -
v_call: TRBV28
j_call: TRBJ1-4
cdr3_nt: TGTGCCAGCAGTTCAAGACAGGGGGCTTTTGAAAAACTGTTTTTT
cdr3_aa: CASSSRQGAFEKLFF

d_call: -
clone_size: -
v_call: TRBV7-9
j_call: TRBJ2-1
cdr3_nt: TGTGCCAGCAGCGTGACATATGAGCAGTTCTTC
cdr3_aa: CASSVTYEQFF

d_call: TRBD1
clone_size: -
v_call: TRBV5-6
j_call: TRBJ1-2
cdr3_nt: TGTGCCAGCAGCTACCAGGGACAGGGCCCCGTTATTCTCTATGGCTACACCTTC
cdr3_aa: CASSYQGQGPVILYGYTF

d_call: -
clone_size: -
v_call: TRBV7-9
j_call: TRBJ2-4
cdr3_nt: TGTGCCAGCAGCTTAGGGGGAGAGGCCAAAAACATTCAGTACTTC
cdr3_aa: CASSLGGEAKNIQYF

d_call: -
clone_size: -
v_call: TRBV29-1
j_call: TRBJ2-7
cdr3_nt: TGCAGCGTCCGGACAGAATCCTACGAGCAGTACTTC
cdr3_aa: CSVRTESYEQYF

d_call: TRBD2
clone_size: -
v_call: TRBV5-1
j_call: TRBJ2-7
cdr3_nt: TGCGCCAGCAGCCCCGGACTAGCGGGAGAGGTGAACTTC
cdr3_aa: CASSPGLAGEVNF

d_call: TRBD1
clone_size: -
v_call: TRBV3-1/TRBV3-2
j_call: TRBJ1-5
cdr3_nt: TGTGCCAGCAGCCAGTTCACAGGGGATCAAGGCAATCAGCCCCAGCATTTT
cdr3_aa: CASSQFTGDQGNQPQHF

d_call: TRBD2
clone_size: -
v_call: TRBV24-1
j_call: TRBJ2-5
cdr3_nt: TGTGCCACCAGTGAGTCCGGGACTAGTGGAGAGACCCAGTACTTC
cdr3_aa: CATSESGTSGETQYF

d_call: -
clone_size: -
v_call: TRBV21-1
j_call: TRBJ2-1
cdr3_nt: TGTGCCAGCAGCAAAGGCTACCCGGACAGGGGGTCCTACAATGAGCAGTTCTTC
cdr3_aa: CASSKGYPDRGSYNEQFF

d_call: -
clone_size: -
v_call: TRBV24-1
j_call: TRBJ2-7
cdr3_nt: TGTGCCACCAGGGCACAGGGAACAGGCGAGCAGTACTTC
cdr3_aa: CATRAQGTGEQYF

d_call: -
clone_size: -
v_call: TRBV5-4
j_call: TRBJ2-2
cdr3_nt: TGTGCCAGCAGCGGCGGCGCCGGGGAGCTGTTTTTT
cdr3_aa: CASSGGAGELFF

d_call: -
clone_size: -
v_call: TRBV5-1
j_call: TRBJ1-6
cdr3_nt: TGCGCCAGCAGCTTCGGGGGAGAAAATTCACCCCTCCACTTT
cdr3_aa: CASSFGGENSPLHF

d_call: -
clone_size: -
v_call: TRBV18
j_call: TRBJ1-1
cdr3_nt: TGTGCCAGCTCACCACCTGGACAGAATACTGAAGCTTTCTTT
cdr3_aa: CASSPPGQNTEAFF

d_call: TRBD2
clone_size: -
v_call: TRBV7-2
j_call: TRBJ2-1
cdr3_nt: TGTGCCAGCAGCGGGACTAGCGGGAGGGCCTACAATGAGCAGTTCTTC
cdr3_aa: CASSGTSGRAYNEQFF

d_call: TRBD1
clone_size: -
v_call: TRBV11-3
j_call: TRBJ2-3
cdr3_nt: TGTGCCAGCAACCCATCAGGGGGCGTTCAGGGTACGCAGTATTTT
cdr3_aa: CASNPSGGVQGTQYF

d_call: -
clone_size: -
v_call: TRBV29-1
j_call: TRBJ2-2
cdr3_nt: TGCAGCGCCGGGCTCAGGGGCGGGGAGCTGTTTTTT
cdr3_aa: CSAGLRGGELFF

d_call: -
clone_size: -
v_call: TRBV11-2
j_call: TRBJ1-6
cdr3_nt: TGTGCCAGCAGCTTATTGCTGAGCTCCTATAATTCACCCCTCCACTTT
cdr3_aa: CASSLLLSSYNSPLHF

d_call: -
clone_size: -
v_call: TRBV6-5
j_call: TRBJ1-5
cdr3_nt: TGTGCCAGCAGTTCCATTCGGCGGAGCGATCAGCCCCAGCATTTT
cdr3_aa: CASSSIRRSDQPQHF

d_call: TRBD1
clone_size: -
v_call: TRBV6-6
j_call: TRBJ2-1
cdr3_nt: TGTGCCAGCAGCCTTGGCCGGGACAGGGTCTACAATGAGCAGTTCTTC
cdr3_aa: CASSLGRDRVYNEQFF

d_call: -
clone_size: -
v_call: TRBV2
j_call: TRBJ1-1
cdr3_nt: TGTGCCAGCAGGACAGTTGAAGCTTTCTTT
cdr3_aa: CASRTVEAFF

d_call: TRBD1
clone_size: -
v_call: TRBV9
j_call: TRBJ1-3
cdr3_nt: TGTGCCAGCAGCGTATCGGGACAGGGGGTGGACACCATATATTTT
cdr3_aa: CASSVSGQGVDTIYF

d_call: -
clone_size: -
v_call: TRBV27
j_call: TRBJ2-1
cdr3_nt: TGTGCCAGCAGTTTTTTTGGCACCTTTTCCTACAATGAGCAGTTCTTC
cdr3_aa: CASSFFGTFSYNEQFF

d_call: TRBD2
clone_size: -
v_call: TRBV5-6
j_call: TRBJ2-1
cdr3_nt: TGTGCCAGCAGCTTGGGACTAGCGGGAGTTGTTAGCTACAATGAGCAGTTCTTC
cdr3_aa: CASSLGLAGVVSYNEQFF

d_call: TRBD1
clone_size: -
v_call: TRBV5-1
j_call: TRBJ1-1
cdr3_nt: TGCGCCAGCAGCAGAACCGGGACAGGGGGCGAGGAAGCTTTCTTT
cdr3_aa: CASSRTGTGGEEAFF

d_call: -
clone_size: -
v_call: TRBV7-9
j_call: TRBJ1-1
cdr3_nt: TGTGCCAGCAGCTTAACAAGAAACACTGAAGCTTTCTTT
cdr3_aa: CASSLTRNTEAFF

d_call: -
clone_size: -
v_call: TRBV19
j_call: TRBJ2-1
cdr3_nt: TGTGCCACCGGGAACTACAATGAGCAGTTCTTC
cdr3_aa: CATGNYNEQFF

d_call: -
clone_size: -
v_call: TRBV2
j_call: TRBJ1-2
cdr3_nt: TGTGCCAGCACCTACACGGGGGGGCCCTATGGCTACACCTTC
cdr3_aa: CASTYTGGPYGYTF

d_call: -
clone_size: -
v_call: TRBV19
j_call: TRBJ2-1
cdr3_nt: TGTGCCAGTAGTATCTACAATGAGCAGTTCTTC
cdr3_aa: CASSIYNEQFF

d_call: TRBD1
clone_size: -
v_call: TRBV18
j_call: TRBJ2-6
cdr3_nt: TGTGCCAGCTCAAGGACAGGACCTGGGGCCAACGTCCTGACTTTC
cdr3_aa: CASSRTGPGANVLTF

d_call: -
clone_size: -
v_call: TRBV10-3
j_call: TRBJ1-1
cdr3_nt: TGTGCCATCAGTCCAGCCGAAGGCACTGAAGCTTTCTTT
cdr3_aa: CAISPAEGTEAFF

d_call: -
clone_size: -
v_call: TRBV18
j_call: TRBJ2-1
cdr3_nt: TGTGCCAGCTCACGGTCCCAAGACGACTACAATGAGCAGTTCTTC
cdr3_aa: CASSRSQDDYNEQFF

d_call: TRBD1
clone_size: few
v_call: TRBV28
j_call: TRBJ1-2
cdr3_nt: TGTGCCAGCAGTTCCGTGAGGACAGGGGGCAGCTATGGCTACACCTTC
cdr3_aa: CASSSVRTGGSYGYTF

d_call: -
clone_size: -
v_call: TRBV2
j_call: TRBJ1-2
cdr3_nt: TGTGCCACCTACAACCCCCGCTATGGCTACACCTTC
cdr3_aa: CATYNPRYGYTF

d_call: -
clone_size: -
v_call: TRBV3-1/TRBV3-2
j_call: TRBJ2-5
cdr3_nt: TGTGCCAGCAGTCGTTCTGGGGCAGGCGGCCAAGAGACCCAGTACTTC
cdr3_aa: CASSRSGAGGQETQYF

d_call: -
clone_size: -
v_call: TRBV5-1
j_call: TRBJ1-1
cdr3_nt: TGCGCCAGCAGCTTGACCGCAGGGCAGACTAACACTGAAGCTTTCTTT
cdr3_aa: CASSLTAGQTNTEAFF

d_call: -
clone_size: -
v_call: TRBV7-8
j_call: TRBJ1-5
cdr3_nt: TGTGCCAGCAGCTTAGGCCATAGCAATCAGCCCCAGCATTTT
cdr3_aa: CASSLGHSNQPQHF

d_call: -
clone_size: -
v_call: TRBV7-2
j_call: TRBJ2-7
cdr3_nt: TGTGCCAGCAGCTCCTTTTCGGGGGAGCAGTACTTC
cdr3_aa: CASSSFSGEQYF

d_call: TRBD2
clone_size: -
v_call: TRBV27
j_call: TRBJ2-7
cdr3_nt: TGTGCCAGCAGTCACGGGACTAGCGGGTTCTACGAGCAGTACTTC
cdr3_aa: CASSHGTSGFYEQYF

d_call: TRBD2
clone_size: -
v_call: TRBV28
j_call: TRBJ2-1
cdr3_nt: TGTGCCAGCAGTGTGAGGCTCCCGCGGACTAGTATTTCTAATGAGCAGTTCTTC
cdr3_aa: CASSVRLPRTSISNEQFF

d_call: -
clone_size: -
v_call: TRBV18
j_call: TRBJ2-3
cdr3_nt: TGTGCCAGCTCACCACTAAGGAAAGACACAGATACGCAGTATTTT
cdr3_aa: CASSPLRKDTDTQYF